A single sample gave rise to the 18 T cell receptor beta chains below, sequenced in a study of T cells in Graves' hyperthyroidism and ophthalmopathy. Researchers took RNA transcripts and amplified the TCR beta CDR3 regions from them. HTBI primers were employed in a first-round RT-PCR of the TCR CDR3. In TCRdb, the multiplex PCR reads were re-called with MiXCR into one record per CDR3 protein. The data show hundreds of thousands of distinct CDR3 sequences, just under 15% seen once. Sequenced input: blood. Every receptor here comes from a woman aged 30 to 39 with Graves' hyperthyroidism.

The chain carries TRBV3-1 and TRBJ2-4; D is ambiguous. The length of the CDR3 is 18 residues. V was trimmed by 4 bases and J by 0 bases, leaving 19 bases between them. CDR1 is LGHDT and CDR2 is YNNKEL in the germline V gene (reference sequence). The CDR3 reads CASSPLGDRTVAKNIQYF. The CDR3, as DNA: TGTGCCAGCAGCCCCCTTGGAGACCGAACAGTAGCCAAAAACATTCAGTACTTC.

The V gene is TRBV29-1, the J gene TRBJ2-1; D tentatively reads TRBD1 or TRBD2 (5 bases each). Germline assignment: CDR1 SQVTM and CDR2 ANQGSEA. The CDR3 covers 13 residues. Deletions cut 3 bases from V and 0 bases from J, with 6 bases between. CDR3 sequence reads: CSVDGGSYNEQFF. In nucleotides, the CDR3 is TGCAGCGTTGATGGGGGCTCCTACAATGAGCAGTTCTTC.

In regard to this clonotype: This may stem from a read error, because a much larger clone lies one nucleotide away. CDR3 DNA sequence: TGTGCCAGCAGCCGGACTAACTACGGGCAGTACTTC. This sequence encodes CASSRTNYGQYF. The V gene is TRBV3-1, the J gene TRBJ2-7; D is perhaps TRBD2 (6 bases). Looked up from germline, CDR1 is LGHDT and CDR2 is YNNKEL (reference sequence). This CDR3 comprises 12 residues.

Ten or more counts support this clonotype. The V gene is TRBV20-1, the J gene TRBJ2-7, with a weak D call TRBD1 (5 bases). CDR3 size: 15 residues. Trimming took off 2 bases at V and 0 bases at J, with 14 bases between the two ends. The germline V gene has CDR1 DFQATT and CDR2 SNEGSKA (reference sequence). This CDR3 reads CSARPAGYRSYEQYF. CDR3 sequence (DNA): TGCAGTGCTAGACCGGCAGGGTACCGCTCCTACGAGCAGTACTTC.

In its sample, this clonotype was seen a few times. The chain uses TRBV24-1 and TRBJ1-2; D gene ambiguous. CDR1 is KGHDR, CDR2 SFDVKD, per germline. The germline V and J ends were trimmed by 4 bases and 1 base, with 9 bases remaining between them. The CDR3 extends over 14 amino acids. CDR3 in DNA: TGTGCCACCAGTGACCTCAGGAGTAACTATGGCTACACCTTC. It translates to CATSDLRSNYGYTF.

The chain employs TRBV9 and TRBJ2-1; TRBD2 aligns across 7 bases. The CDR3 totals 15 residues. Trimming at V came to 4 bases and at J to 6 bases, leaving 10 bases not matched to a gene. The germline gives CDR1 SGDLS, CDR2 YYNGEE. This CDR3 is CASSPHGGGSNEQFF. DNA of the CDR3: TGTGCCAGCAGCCCCCATGGGGGGGGGAGCAATGAGCAGTTCTTC.

Turning to this clonotype: A read error may be the cause here, since a much bigger clone is one base away. The chain couples TRBV30 to TRBJ2-7; a weak D match, TRBD1 (6 bases). V lost 3 bases, J lost 7 bases, and 13 bases lay in between. CDR3 length equals 12 residues. CDR1 GTSNPN and CDR2 SVGIG come from the germline V gene (reference sequence). In DNA, the CDR3 is TGTGCCTGGAGAAGGGGGACGGATGAGCAGTACTTC. Its translation: CAWRRGTDEQYF. The entire variable domain, with the rest obtained from reference TRBV30 and TRBJ2-7, is as follows: SQTIHQWPATLVQPVGSPLSLECTVEGTSNPNLYWYRQAAGRGLQLLFYSVGIGQISSEVPQNLSASRPQDRQFILSSKKLLLSDSGFYLCAWRRGTDEQYFGPGTRLTVT.

This clonotype came up many times. This chain uses TRBV20-1 with TRBJ2-7; TRBD2 agrees at 11 bases. This CDR3 is 15 amino acids long. Trimming at V came to 7 bases and at J to 3 bases, leaving 11 bases not matched to a gene. CDR1 and CDR2 from the germline V gene are DFQATT and SNEGSKA (reference sequence). The CDR3 loop reads CSVPDRLAGIYEQYF. In nucleotides, the CDR3 is TGCAGTGTCCCAGACCGACTAGCGGGAATCTACGAGCAGTACTTC.

Many counts were recorded for this clonotype. The chain has TRBV28 and TRBJ2-3, with a possible D match to TRBD2 (6 bases). Germline V lookup: CDR1 MDHEN, CDR2 SYDVKM. V lost 3 bases to trimming and J lost 0 bases, with 10 bases between them. CDR3 length: 15 amino acids. The CDR3 protein is CASSLMGTSTDTQYF. The CDR3 coding sequence is TGTGCCAGCAGTTTGATGGGGACTAGCACAGATACGCAGTATTTT.

In this sample, this clonotype turned up many times. The chain links TRBV2 to TRBJ1-1; 8 bases match TRBD1. J gave up 4 bases and V 2 bases, and 6 bases lay outside the gene matches. The CDR3 length is 15 residues. Germline CDR1 SNHLY, CDR2 FYNNEI. In nucleotides, the CDR3 is TGTGCCAGCAGTGAACAGGGGGCCGAAGGCACTGAAGCTTTCTTT. It yields the protein CASSEQGAEGTEAFF.

As for this clonotype: Possible read error: a much larger clone is one base away. The chain is built from TRBV5-8 and TRBJ2-1; tentatively, D is TRBD2 (6 bases). CDR3 length equals 12 residues. The germline V gene has CDR1 SGHTS and CDR2 YDEGEE. Trimming removed 4 bases from V and 13 bases from J, with 15 bases in between. CDR3 in DNA: TGTGCCAGCAGCCGTGATTGGGGGACTCAGTTCTTC. It translates to CASSRDWGTQFF. The full variable domain, in which reference TRBV5-8 and TRBJ2-1 provide the parts outside the CDR3, is EAGVTQSPTHLIKTRGQQATLRCSPISGHTSVYWYQQALGLGLQFLLWYDEGEERNRGNFPPRFSGRQFPNYSSELNVNALELEDSALYLCASSRDWGTQFFGPGTRLTVL.

This clonotype appeared many times. The gene calls are TRBV20-1 and TRBJ2-2; the match to TRBD2 covers 9 bases. CDR3 length: 15 amino acids. J gave up 1 base and V 0 bases, and 0 bases lay outside the gene matches. Germline V gene data show CDR1 as DFQATT and CDR2 as SNEGSKA (reference sequence). The CDR3 is CSARDSGRNTGELFF. The CDR3 DNA is TGCAGTGCTAGAGATAGCGGGAGGAACACCGGGGAGCTGTTTTTT.

This clonotype was counted a few times. The gene calls are TRBV29-1 and TRBJ2-1, with unresolved D. The CDR3 runs to 14 residues. The germline V gene has CDR1 SQVTM and CDR2 ANQGSEA. V was cut by 4 bases and J by 7 bases, with 17 bases left in between. The CDR3 DNA follows: TGCAGCGTTGTTGGCCTAGTCGTTAGGAATGAGCAGTTCTTC. This sequence encodes CSVVGLVVRNEQFF.

This clonotype was counted at least ten times. This chain connects TRBV20-1 to TRBJ2-1; 7 bases fit TRBD2. Trimming removed 4 bases from V and 7 bases from J; junction bases left unmatched: 19. The CDR3 consists of 17 residues. Germline CDR1 reads DFQATT; CDR2 reads SNEGSKA (reference sequence). DNA of the CDR3: TGCAGTGCTAAAAGAAAAGGGCGGGAGAAGGGTGCAAATGAGCAGTTCTTC. Translation: CSAKRKGREKGANEQFF.

This clonotype was detected many times. This chain links TRBV6-1 with TRBJ2-1; 10 positions agree with TRBD2. Losses at the gene ends were 5 bases for V and 4 bases for J; bases not matched to a gene: 5. The CDR3 is 15 amino acids. In germline, CDR1 is MNHNS, CDR2 SASEGT. CDR3 sequence reads: CASSNSGRNYNEQFF. The DNA for the CDR3 is TGTGCCAGCAGTAATAGCGGGAGGAATTACAATGAGCAGTTCTTC.

This clonotype was counted ten times or more. The chain employs TRBV3-1 and TRBJ1-1, with D maybe TRBD1 (5 bases). V was shortened by 3 bases and J by 5 bases, with 16 bases between the two germline ends. Germline loops: CDR1 LGHDT, CDR2 YNNKEL (reference sequence). CDR3 length: 15 residues. CDR3 residues: CASSQSGHRGTEAFF. Written as DNA, the CDR3 is TGTGCCAGCAGCCAGTCCGGACATCGAGGGACTGAAGCTTTCTTT.

V gene TRBV10-3 combines with J gene TRBJ2-6; D not resolved. Germline CDR1 and CDR2: ENHRY and SYGVKD. V gave up 8 bases and J gave up 4 bases, with 9 bases separating them. The CDR3 runs 13 residues. CDR3 protein: CAIGPTGANVLTF. In DNA form, the CDR3 reads TGTGCCATCGGGCCGACGGGGGCCAACGTCCTGACTTTC.

This chain joins TRBV4-1 and TRBJ2-3, with 14 positions matching TRBD2. The J segment lost 8 bases and the V segment lost 1 base, leaving 2 bases of the junction unmatched. The CDR3 runs to 15 residues. Germline assignment: CDR1 MGHRA and CDR2 YSYEKL. CDR3 bases: TGCGCCAGCAGCCAAGGACTAGCGGGAGGGGCTACGCAGTATTTT. This codes for CASSQGLAGGATQYF.